The present TCR beta chain was sequenced within a study of post-analysis software for immune sequencing data. CDR1 is SGHRS, CDR2 YFSETQ, per germline. CDR3 size: 17 residues. The V end lost 0 bases, the J end lost 4 bases, and 17 bases lay between the germline ends. Unique molecular identifiers were carried by the TCR beta cDNA libraries. In TCRdb, the PCR reads were re-called with MiXCR into one record per CDR3 protein. Of about half a million distinct CDR3 sequences listed, 45% are singletons. A note on this clonotype: The antigen remains unidentified.

Broader study findings: Included in a set of four or five TRBV segments more frequent in patients than controls were TRBV5-6, TRBV5-1 and TRBV20-1. The study found significantly lower normalized Chao1 diversity in multiple sclerosis patients than in controls.

The sequencing sample was made of blood. This clonotype originated in a girl aged 5-17 years with multiple sclerosis. This sequence joins TRBV5-1 and TRBJ2-1, with D tentatively TRBD2 (6 bases). In nucleotides, the CDR3 is TGCGCCAGCAGCTTGGCCGTGGTTGGGACTGGATACAATGAGCAGTTCTTC. Translating gives CASSLAVVGTGYNEQFF.